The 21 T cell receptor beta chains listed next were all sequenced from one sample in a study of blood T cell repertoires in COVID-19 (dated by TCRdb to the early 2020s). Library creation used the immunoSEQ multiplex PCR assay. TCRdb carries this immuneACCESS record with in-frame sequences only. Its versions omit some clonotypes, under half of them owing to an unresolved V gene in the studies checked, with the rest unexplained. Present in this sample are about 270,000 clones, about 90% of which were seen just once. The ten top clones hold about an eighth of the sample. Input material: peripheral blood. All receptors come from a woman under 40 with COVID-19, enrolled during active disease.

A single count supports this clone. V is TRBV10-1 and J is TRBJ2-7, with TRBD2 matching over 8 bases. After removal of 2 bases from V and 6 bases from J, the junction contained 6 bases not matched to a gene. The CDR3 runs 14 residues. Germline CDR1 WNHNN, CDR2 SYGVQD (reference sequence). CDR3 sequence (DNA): TGCGCCAGCAGTGAGATAGATCTAGCGGGCGAGCAGTACTTC. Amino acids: CASSEIDLAGEQYF.

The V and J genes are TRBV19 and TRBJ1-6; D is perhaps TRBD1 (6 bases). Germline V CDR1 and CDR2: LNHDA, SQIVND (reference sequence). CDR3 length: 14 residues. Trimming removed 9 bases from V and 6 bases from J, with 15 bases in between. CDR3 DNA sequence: TGTGCCAGCCGATACCTGGACAGTAATTCACCCCTCCACTTT. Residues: CASRYLDSNSPLHF.

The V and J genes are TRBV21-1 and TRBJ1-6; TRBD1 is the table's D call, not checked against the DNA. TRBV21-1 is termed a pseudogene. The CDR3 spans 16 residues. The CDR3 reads CASSKGRTGIRKPLHF. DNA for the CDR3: TGTGCCAGCAGCAAAGGAAGGACAGGGATAAGAAAACCCCTCCACTTT.

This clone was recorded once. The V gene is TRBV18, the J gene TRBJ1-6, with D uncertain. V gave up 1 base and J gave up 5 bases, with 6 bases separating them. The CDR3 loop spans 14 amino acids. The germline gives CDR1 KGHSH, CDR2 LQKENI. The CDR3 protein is CASSPQRDNSPLHF. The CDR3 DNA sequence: TGTGCCAGCTCACCACAGAGAGATAATTCACCCCTCCACTTT.

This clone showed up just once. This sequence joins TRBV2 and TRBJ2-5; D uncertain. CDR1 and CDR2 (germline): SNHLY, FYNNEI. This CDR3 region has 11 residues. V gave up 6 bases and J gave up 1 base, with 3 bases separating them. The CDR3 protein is CASRRQETQYF. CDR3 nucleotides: TGTGCCAGCAGGCGCCAAGAGACCCAGTACTTC.

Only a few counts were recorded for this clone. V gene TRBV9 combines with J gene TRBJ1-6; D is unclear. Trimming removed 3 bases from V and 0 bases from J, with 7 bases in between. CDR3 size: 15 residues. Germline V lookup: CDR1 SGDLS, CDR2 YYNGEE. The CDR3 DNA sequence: TGTGCCAGCAGCGAAGAGAGCTCCTATAATTCACCCCTCCACTTT. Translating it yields CASSEESSYNSPLHF.

The CDR3 DNA reads TGTGCCAGCAGAGACTATCAAGAGACCCAGTACTTC. This gives the protein CASRDYQETQYF. V usage is TRBV28 and J usage is TRBJ2-5, with D maybe TRBD2 (5 bases). There are 12 residues in the CDR3. The V gene's germline CDR1 is MDHEN and CDR2 SYDVKM. The V end was cut by 6 bases, the J end by 2 bases, with 7 bases between.

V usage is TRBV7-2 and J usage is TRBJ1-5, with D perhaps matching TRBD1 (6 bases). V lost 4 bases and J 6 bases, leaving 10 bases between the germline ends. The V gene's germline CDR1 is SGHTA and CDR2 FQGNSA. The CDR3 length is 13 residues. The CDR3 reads CASSYRDGQPQHF. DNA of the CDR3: TGTGCCAGCAGCTACAGGGATGGTCAGCCCCAGCATTTT.

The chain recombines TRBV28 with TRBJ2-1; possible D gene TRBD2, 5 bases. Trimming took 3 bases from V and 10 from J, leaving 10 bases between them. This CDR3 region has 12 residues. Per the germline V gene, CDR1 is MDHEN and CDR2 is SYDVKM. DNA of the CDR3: TGTGCCAGCAGTTTGGACTCGAGGGAGCAGTTCTTC. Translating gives CASSLDSREQFF.

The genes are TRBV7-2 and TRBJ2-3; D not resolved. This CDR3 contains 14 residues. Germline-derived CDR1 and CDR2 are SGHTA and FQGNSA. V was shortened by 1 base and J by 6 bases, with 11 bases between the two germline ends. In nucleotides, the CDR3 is TGTGCCAGCAGCTTAGGACGAGGTGGGGATACGCAGTATTTT. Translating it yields CASSLGRGGDTQYF. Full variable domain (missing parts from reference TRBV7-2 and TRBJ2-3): GAGVSQSPSNKVTEKGKDVELRCDPISGHTALYWYRQSLGQGLEFLIYFQGNSAPDKSGLPSDRFSAERTGGSVSTLTIQRTQQEDSAVYLCASSLGRGGDTQYFGPGTRLTVL.

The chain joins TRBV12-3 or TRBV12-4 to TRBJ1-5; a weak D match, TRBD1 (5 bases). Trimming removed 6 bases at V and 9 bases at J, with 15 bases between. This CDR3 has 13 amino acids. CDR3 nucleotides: TGTGCCAGCAGCGGTATCGGGCAGGGGCCCCAGCATTTT. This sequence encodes CASSGIGQGPQHF.

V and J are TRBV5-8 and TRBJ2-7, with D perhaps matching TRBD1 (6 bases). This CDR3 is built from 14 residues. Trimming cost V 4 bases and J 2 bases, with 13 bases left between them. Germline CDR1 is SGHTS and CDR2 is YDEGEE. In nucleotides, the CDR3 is TGTGCCAGCAGCCGGTGGGACATCACCTACGAGCAGTACTTC. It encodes CASSRWDITYEQYF.

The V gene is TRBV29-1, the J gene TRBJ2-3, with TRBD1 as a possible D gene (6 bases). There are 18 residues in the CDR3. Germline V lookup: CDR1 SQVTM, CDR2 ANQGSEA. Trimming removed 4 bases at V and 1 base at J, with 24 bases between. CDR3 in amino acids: CSVGGLFVGASRTDTQYF. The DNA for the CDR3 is TGCAGCGTTGGCGGGCTGTTTGTGGGGGCTAGCCGCACAGATACGCAGTATTTT.

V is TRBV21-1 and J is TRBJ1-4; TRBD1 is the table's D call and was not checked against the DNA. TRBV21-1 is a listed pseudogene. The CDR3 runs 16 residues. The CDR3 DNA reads TGTGCCAGCAGCAAATCAACAGGTCCCTCTAATGAAAAACTGTTTTTT. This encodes CASSKSTGPSNEKLFF.

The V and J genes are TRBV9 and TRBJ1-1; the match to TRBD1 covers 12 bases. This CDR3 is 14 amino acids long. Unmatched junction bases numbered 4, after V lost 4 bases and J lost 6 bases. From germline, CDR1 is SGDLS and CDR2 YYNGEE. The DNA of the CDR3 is TGTGCCAGCAGCATCCGGGACAGGGGGCCTGAAGCTTTCTTT. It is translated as CASSIRDRGPEAFF.

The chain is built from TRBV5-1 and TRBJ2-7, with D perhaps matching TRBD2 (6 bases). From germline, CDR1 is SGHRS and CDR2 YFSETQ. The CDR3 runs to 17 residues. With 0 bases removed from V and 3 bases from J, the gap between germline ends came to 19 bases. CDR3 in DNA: TGCGCCAGCAGCTTGGCGGGACTCGGGGGAAACCTCTACGAGCAGTACTTC. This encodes CASSLAGLGGNLYEQYF.

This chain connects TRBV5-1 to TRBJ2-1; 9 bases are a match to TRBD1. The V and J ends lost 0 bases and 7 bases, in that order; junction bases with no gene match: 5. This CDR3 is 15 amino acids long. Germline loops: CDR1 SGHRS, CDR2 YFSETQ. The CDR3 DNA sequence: TGCGCCAGCAGCTTGGATGGGACAGGGTCAAATGAGCAGTTCTTC. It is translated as CASSLDGTGSNEQFF.

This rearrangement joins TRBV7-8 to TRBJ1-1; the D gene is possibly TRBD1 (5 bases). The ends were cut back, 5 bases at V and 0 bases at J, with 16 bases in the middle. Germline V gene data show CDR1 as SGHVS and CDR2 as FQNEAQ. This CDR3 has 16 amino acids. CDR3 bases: TGTGCCAGCAGCCCCCTCGGGGGAAGGGTGAACACTGAAGCTTTCTTT. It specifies CASSPLGGRVNTEAFF.

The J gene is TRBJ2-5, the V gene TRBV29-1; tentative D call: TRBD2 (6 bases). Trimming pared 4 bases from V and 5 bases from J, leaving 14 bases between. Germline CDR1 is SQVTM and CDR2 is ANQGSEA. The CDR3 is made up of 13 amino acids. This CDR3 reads CSVGGGGEETQYF. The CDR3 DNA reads TGCAGCGTTGGGGGTGGCGGGGAGGAGACCCAGTACTTC.

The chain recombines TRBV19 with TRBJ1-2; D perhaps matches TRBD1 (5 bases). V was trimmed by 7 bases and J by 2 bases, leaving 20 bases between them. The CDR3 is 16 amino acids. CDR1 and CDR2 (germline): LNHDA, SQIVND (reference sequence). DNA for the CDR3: TGTGCCAGTACCCCCTGGGGTAAGGGGAACAACTATGGCTACACCTTC. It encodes CASTPWGKGNNYGYTF.

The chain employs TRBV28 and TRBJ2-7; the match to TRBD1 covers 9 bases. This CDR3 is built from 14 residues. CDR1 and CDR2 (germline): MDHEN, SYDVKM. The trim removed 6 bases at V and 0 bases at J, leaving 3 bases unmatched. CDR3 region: CASRNRGPSYEQYF. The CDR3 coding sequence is TGTGCCAGCAGAAACAGGGGGCCCTCCTACGAGCAGTACTTC.